This entry concerns a single TCR beta chain. The data were obtained in a study of blood T cell repertoires in COVID-19. Sequencing used immunoSEQ multiplex PCR; TCRdb keeps in-frame clones, though not all of them. The sample has roughly 200,000 clones; around 92% are singletons. The CDR3 is 17 residues long. Per the germline V gene, CDR1 is SNHLY and CDR2 is FYNNEI. The V segment lost 0 bases and the J segment 6 bases; nucleotides outside the gene matches: 9. Sequencing input: PBMCs or T cells enriched from blood (not recorded which). The TCR was taken from a woman aged 25 to 39 with acute COVID-19. The chain couples TRBV2 to TRBJ1-5, with TRBD1 identical over 9 bases. The CDR3 DNA sequence: TGTGCCAGCAGTGAAGCAGTCGGGACAGGGAGTAGTCAGCCCCAGCATTTT. It is translated as CASSEAVGTGSSQPQHF.